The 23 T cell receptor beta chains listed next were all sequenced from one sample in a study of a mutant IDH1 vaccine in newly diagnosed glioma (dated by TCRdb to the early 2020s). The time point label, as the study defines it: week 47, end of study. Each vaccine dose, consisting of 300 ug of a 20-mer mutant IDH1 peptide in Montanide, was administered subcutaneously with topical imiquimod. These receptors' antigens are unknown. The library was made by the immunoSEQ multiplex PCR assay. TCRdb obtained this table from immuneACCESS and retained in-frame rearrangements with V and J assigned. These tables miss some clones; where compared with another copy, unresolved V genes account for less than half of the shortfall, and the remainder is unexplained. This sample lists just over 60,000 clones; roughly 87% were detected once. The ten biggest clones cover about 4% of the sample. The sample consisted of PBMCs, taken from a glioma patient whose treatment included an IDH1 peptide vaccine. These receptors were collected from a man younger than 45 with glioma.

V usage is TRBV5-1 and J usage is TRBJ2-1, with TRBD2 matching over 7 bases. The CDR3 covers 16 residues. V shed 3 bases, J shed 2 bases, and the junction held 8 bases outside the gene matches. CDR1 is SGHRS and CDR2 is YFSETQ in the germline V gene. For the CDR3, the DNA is TGCGCCAGCAGCTATTCTAGCGGATTGGCCTACAATGAGCAGTTCTTC. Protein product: CASSYSSGLAYNEQFF.

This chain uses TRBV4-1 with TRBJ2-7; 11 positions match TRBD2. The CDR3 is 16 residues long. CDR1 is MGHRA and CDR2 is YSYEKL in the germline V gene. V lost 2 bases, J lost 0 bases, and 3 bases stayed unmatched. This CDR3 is CASSQTTSGASYEQYF. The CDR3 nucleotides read TGCGCCAGCAGCCAAACGACTAGCGGGGCCTCCTACGAGCAGTACTTC.

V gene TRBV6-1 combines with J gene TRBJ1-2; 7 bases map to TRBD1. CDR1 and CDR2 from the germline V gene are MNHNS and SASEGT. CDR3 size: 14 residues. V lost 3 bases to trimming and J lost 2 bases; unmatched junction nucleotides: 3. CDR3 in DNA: TGTGCCAGCAGTGATAGCAGGGGGAACTATGGCTACACCTTC. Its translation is CASSDSRGNYGYTF.

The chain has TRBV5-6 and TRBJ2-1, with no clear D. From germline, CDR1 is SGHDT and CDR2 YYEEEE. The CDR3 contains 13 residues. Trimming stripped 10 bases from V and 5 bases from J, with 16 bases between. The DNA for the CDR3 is TGTGCCCGGACGGCGAATAAGAACAATGAGCAGTTCTTC. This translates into CARTANKNNEQFF.

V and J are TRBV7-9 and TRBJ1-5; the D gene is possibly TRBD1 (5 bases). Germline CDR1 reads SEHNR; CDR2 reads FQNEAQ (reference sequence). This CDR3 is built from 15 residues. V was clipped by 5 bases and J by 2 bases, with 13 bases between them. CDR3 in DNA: TGTGCCAGCAGCATCATGGGGGGAGGCAATCAGCCCCAGCATTTT. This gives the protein CASSIMGGGNQPQHF.

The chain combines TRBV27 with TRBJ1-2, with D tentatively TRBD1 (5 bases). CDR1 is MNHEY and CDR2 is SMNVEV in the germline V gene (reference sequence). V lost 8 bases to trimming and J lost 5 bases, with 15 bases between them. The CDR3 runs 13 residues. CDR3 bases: TGTGCCAGCGGATCCGGGACGGGGTATGGCTACACCTTC. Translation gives CASGSGTGYGYTF.

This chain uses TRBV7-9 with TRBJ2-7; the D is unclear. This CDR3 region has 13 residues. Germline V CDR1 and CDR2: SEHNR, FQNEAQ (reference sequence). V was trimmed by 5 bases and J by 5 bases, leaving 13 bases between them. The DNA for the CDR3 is TGTGCCAGCAGCCCCGTACCACGGGACGAGCAGTACTTC. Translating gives CASSPVPRDEQYF.

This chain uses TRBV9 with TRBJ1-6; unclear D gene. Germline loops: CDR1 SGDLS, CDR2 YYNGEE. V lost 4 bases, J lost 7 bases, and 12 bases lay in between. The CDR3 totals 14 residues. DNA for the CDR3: TGTGCCAGCAGCCCCGAGCCATTAAATTCACCCCTCCACTTT. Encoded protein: CASSPEPLNSPLHF.

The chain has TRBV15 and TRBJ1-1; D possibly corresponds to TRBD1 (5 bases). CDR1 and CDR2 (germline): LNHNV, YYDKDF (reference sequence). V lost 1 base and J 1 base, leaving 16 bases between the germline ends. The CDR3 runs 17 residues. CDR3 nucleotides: TGTGCCACCAGCAGAGGGGGCGGAGGAGGTTGGAACACTGAAGCTTTCTTT. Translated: CATSRGGGGGWNTEAFF.

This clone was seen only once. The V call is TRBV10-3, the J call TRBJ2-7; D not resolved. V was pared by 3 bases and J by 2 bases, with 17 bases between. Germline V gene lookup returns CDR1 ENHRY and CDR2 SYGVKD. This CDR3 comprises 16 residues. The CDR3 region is CAISEGIGLATYEQYF. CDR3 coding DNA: TGTGCCATCAGTGAAGGGATAGGCTTGGCAACCTACGAGCAGTACTTC.

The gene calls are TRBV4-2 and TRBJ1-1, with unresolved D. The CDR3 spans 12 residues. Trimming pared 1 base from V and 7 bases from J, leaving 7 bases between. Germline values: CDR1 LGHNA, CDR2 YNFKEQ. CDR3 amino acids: CASSQGGSEAFF. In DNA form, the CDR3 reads TGTGCCAGCAGCCAAGGTGGCAGTGAAGCTTTCTTT.

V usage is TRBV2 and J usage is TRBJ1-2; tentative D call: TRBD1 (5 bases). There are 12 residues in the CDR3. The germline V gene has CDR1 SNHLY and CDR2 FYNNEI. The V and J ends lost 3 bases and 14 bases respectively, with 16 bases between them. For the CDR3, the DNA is TGTGCCAGCAGTGATTCGGGGCGCAGGGAAACCTTC. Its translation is CASSDSGRRETF.

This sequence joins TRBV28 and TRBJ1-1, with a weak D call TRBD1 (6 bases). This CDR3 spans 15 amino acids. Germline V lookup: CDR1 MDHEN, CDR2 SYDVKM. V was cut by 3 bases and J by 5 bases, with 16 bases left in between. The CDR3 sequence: CASSLPQGIGTEAFF. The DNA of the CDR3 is TGTGCCAGCAGTTTGCCCCAGGGGATCGGTACTGAAGCTTTCTTT.

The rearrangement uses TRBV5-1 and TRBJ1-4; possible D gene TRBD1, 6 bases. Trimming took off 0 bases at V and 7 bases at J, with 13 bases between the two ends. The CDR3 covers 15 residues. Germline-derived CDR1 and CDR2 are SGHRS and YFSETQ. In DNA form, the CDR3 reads TGCGCCAGCAGCTTGGCCTCGGGGGCTGGTGAAAAACTGTTTTTT. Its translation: CASSLASGAGEKLFF.

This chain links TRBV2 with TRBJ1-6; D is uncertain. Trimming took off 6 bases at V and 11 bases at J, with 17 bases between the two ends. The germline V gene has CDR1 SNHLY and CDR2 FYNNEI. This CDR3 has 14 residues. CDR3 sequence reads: CASRGDTVSPPLHF. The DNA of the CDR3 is TGTGCCAGCAGGGGAGACACGGTCAGTCCACCCCTCCACTTT.

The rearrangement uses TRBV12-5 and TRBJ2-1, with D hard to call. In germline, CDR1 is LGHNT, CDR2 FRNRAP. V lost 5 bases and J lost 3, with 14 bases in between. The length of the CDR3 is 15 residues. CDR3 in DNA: TGTGCTAGTGGTCCGGGCGAGAGCCGCTACAATGAGCAGTTCTTC. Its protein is CASGPGESRYNEQFF.

CDR3 coding DNA: TGTGCCAGCTGGAGGGGGGGCGCCTATAATTCACCCCTCCACTTT. Encoded protein: CASWRGGAYNSPLHF. V gene TRBV27 combines with J gene TRBJ1-6; TRBD1 might be the D (6 bases). V was clipped by 8 bases and J by 2 bases, with 13 bases between them. The CDR3 contains 15 residues. Germline CDR1 and CDR2: MNHEY and SMNVEV (reference sequence).

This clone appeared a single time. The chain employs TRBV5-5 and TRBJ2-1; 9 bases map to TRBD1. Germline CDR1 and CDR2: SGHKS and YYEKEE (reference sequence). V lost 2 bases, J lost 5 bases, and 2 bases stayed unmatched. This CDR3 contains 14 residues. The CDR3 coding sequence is TGTGCCAGCAGCTTCGACAGGGGGGACAATGAGCAGTTCTTC. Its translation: CASSFDRGDNEQFF.

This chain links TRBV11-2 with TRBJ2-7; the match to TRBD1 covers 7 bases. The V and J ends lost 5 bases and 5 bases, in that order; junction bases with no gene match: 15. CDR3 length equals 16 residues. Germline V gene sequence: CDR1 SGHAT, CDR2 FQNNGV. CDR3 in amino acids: CASSPSGTAFRDEQYF. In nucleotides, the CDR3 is TGTGCCAGCAGCCCGTCCGGGACAGCTTTTAGGGACGAGCAGTACTTC.

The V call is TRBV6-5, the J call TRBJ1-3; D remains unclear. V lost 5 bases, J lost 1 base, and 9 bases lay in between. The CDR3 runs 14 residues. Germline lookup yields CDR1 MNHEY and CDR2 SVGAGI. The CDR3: CASSPGQSGNTIYF. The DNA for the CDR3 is TGTGCCAGCAGTCCAGGCCAGTCTGGAAACACCATATATTTT.

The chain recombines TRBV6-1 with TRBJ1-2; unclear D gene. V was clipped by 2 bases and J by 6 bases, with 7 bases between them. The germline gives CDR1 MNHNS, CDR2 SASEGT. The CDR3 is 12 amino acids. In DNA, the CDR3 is TGTGCCAGCAGTGAACATTCCCATGGCTACACCTTC. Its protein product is CASSEHSHGYTF.

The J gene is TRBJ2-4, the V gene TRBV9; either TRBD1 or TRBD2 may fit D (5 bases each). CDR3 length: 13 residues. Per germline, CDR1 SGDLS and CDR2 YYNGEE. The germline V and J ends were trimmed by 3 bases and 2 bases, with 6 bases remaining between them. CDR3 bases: TGTGCCAGCAGCGGGGGGACCAAAAACATTCAGTACTTC. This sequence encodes CASSGGTKNIQYF.

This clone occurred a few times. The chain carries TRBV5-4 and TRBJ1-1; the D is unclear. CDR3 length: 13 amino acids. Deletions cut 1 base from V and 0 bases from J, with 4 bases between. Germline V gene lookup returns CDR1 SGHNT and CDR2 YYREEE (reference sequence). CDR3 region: CASSLNLNTEAFF. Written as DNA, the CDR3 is TGTGCCAGCAGCTTGAACCTGAACACTGAAGCTTTCTTT.